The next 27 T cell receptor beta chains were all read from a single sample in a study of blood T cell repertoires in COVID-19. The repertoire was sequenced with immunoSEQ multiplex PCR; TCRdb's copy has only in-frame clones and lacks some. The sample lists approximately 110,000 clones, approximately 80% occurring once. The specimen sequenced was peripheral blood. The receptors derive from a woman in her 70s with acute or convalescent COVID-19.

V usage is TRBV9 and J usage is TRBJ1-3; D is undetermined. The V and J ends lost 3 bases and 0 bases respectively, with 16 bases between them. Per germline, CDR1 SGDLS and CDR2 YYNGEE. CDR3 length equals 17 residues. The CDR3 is CASSATPNQDSGNTIYF. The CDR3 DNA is TGTGCCAGCAGCGCGACACCGAACCAGGACTCTGGAAACACCATATATTTT.

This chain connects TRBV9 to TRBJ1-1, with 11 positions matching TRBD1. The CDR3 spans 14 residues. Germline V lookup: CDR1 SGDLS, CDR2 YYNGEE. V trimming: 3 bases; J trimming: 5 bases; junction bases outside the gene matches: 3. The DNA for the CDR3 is TGTGCCAGCAGCGCAGGGACAGGGGGGACTGAAGCTTTCTTT. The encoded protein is CASSAGTGGTEAFF. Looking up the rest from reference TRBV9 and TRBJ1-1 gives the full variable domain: DSGVTQTPKHLITATGQRVTLRCSPRSGDLSVYWYQQSLDQGLQFLIQYYNGEERAKGNILERFSAQQFPDLHSELNLSSLELGDSALYFCASSAGTGGTEAFFGQGTRLTVV.

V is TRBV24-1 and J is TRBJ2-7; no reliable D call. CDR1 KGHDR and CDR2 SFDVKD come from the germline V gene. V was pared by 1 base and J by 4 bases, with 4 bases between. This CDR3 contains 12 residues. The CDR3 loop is CATSDFGYEQYF. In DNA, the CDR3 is TGTGCCACCAGTGATTTCGGGTACGAGCAGTACTTC.

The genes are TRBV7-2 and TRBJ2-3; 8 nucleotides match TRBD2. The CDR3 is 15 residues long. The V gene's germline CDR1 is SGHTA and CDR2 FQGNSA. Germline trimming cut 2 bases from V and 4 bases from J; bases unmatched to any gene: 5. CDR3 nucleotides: TGTGCCAGCAGCTTAAGGAGCGGGAGCCCAGATACGCAGTATTTT. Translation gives CASSLRSGSPDTQYF. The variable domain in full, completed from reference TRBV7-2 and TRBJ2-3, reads GAGVSQSPSNKVTEKGKDVELRCDPISGHTALYWYRQSLGQGLEFLIYFQGNSAPDKSGLPSDRFSAERTGGSVSTLTIQRTQQEDSAVYLCASSLRSGSPDTQYFGPGTRLTVL.

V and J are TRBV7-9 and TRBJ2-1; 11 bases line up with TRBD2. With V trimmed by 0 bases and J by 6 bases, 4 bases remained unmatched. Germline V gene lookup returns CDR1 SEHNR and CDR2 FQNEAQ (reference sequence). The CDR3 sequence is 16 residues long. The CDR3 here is CASSLARTSGFNEQFF. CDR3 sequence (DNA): TGTGCCAGCAGCTTAGCGCGGACTAGCGGGTTCAATGAGCAGTTCTTC.

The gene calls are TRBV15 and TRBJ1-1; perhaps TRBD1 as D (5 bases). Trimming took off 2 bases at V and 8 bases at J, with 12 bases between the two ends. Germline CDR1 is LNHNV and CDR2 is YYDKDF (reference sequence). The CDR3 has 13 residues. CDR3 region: CATSRSDRDEAFF. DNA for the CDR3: TGTGCCACCAGCAGATCTGACAGAGACGAAGCTTTCTTT.

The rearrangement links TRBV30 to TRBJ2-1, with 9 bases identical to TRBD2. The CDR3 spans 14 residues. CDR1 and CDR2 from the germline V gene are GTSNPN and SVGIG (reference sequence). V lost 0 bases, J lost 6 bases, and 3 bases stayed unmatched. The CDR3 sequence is CAWSVRTSANEQFF. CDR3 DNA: TGTGCCTGGAGTGTACGGACTAGCGCCAATGAGCAGTTCTTC.

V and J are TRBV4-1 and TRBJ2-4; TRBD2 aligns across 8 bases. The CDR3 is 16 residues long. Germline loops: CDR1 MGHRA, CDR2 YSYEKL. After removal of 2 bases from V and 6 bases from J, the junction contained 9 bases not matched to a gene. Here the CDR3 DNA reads TGCGCCAGCAGCCAACTAGCCGGGACTAGGGGAAACATTCAGTACTTC. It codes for CASSQLAGTRGNIQYF.

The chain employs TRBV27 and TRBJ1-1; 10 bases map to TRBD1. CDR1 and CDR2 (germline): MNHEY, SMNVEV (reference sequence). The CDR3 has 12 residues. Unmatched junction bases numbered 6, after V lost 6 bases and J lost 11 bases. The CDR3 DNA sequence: TGTGCCAGCAGGCTACCGGGACAGGGGGCTTTCTTT. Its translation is CASRLPGQGAFF.

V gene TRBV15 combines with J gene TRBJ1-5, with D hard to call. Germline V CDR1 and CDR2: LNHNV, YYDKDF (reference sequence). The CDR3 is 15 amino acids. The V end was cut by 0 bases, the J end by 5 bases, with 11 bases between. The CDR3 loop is CATSRDNGDHQPQHF. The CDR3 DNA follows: TGTGCCACCAGCAGAGATAACGGGGATCATCAGCCCCAGCATTTT.

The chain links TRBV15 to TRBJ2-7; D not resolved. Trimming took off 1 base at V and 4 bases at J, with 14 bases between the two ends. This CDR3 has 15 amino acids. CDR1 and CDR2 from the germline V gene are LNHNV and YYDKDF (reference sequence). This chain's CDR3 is CATSRGPYSRYEQYF. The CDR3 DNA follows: TGTGCCACCAGCAGAGGTCCCTACTCCAGGTACGAGCAGTACTTC. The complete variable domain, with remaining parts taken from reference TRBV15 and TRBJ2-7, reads DAMVIQNPRYQVTQFGKPVTLSCSQTLNHNVMYWYQQKSSQAPKLLFHYYDKDFNNEADTPDNFQSRRPNTSFCFLDIRSPGLGDTAMYLCATSRGPYSRYEQYFGPGTRLTVT.

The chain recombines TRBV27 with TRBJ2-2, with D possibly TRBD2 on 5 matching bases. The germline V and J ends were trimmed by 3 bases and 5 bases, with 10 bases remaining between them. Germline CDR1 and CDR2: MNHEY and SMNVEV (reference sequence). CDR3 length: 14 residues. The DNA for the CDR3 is TGTGCCAGCAGTTTCCTGGGCGGGACCGGGGAGCTGTTTTTT. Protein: CASSFLGGTGELFF.

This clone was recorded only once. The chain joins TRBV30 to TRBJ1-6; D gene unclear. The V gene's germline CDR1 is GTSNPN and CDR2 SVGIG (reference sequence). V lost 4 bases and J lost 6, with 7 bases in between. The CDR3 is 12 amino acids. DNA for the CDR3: TGTGCCTGGACCCAGTCTAATTCACCCCTCCACTTT. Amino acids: CAWTQSNSPLHF.

This chain's CDR3 is CASSYSLTGALGTQYF. The CDR3 DNA is TGTGCCAGCAGTTACTCCTTGACAGGGGCCCTGGGGACCCAGTACTTC. The J gene is TRBJ2-5, the V gene TRBV6-5; 8 nucleotides match TRBD1. The ends lost 0 bases at V and 7 bases at J; junction bases unmatched: 10. This CDR3 has 16 amino acids. Germline V gene sequence: CDR1 MNHEY, CDR2 SVGAGI.

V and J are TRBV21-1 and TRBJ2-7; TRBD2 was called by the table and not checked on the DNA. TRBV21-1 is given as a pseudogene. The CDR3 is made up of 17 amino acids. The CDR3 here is CASSKHEVPGSSYEQYF. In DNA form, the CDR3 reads TGTGCCAGCAGCAAACATGAAGTCCCGGGGAGCTCCTACGAGCAGTACTTC.

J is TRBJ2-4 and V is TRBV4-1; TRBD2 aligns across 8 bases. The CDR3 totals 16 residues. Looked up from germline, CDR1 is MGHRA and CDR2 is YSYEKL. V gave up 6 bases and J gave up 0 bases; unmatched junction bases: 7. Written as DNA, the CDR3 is TGCGCCAGCAGTCCTACTAGCGGCGTAGCCAAAAACATTCAGTACTTC. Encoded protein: CASSPTSGVAKNIQYF.

The CDR3 bases are TGTGCCAGCAGTGAAGGATTCGGGGGGACCATGGGCACTGAAGCTTTCTTT. Translating it yields CASSEGFGGTMGTEAFF. The chain combines TRBV2 with TRBJ1-1; maybe TRBD1 (5 bases). Trimming stripped 1 base from V and 4 bases from J, with 19 bases between. The germline V gene encodes CDR1 SNHLY and CDR2 FYNNEI. This CDR3 has 17 residues.

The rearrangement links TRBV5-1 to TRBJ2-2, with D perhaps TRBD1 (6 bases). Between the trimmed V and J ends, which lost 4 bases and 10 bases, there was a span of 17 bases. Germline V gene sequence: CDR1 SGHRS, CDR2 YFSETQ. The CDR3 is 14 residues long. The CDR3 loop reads CASSNGTRGEELFF. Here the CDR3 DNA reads TGCGCCAGCAGCAACGGGACCAGGGGCGAGGAGCTGTTTTTT.

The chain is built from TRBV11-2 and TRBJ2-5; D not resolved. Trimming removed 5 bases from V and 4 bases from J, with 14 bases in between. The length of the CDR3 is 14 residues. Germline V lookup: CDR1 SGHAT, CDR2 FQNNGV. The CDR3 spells CASSRAILRETQYF. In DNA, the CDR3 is TGTGCCAGCAGCAGAGCCATACTAAGAGAGACCCAGTACTTC.

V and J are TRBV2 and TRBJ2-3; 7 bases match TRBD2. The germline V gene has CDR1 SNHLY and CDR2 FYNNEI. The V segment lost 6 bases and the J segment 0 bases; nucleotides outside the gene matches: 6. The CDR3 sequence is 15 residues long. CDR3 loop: CASSPAGFSTDTQYF. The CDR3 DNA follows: TGTGCCAGCAGCCCAGCGGGATTTAGCACAGATACGCAGTATTTT.

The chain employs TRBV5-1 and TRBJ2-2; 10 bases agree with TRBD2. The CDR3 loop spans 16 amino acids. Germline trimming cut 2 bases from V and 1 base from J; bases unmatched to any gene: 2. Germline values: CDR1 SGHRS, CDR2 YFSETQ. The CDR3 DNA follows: TGCGCCAGCAGCTTCGGACTAGCGGTGAACACCGGGGAGCTGTTTTTT. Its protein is CASSFGLAVNTGELFF.

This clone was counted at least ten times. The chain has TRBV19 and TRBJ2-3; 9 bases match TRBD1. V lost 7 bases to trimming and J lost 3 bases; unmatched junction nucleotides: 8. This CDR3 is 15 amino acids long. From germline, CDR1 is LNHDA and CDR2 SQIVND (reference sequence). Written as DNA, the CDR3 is TGTGCCAGTACCCCACAGGGGGCATTAACAGATACGCAGTATTTT. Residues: CASTPQGALTDTQYF.

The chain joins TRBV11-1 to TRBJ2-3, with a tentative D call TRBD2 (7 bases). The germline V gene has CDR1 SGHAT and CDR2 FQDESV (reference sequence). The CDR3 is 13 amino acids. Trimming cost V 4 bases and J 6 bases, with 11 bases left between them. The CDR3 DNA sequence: TGTGCCAGCAGCTCCCGGGGGGCGGATACGCAGTATTTT. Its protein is CASSSRGADTQYF.

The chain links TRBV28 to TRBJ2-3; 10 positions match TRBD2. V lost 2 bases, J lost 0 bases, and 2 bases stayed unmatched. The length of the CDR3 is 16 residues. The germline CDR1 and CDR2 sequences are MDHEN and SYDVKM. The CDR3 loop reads CASSLLAGVSTDTQYF. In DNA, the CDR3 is TGTGCCAGCAGTTTACTAGCGGGAGTTAGCACAGATACGCAGTATTTT.

The CDR3 DNA reads TGTGCCAGTAGTATAAGGGGCGGACCACCATATGAAGCTTTCTTT. As protein: CASSIRGGPPYEAFF. This sequence joins TRBV19 and TRBJ1-1; tentative D call: TRBD1 (5 bases). The CDR3 length is 15 residues. Trimming removed 2 bases at V and 7 bases at J, with 17 bases between. Germline V lookup: CDR1 LNHDA, CDR2 SQIVND (reference sequence).

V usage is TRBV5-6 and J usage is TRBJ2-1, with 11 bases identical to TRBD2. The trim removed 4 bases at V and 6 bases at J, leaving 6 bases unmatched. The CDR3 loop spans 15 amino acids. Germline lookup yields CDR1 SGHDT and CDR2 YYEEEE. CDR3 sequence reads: CASSVAGGDRNEQFF. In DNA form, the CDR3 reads TGTGCCAGCAGCGTAGCGGGAGGGGACCGCAATGAGCAGTTCTTC.

The CDR3 DNA is TGTGCCAGCAGCTTAATTTCATACACGGGCACTGAAGCTTTCTTT. Translating gives CASSLISYTGTEAFF. This sequence joins TRBV7-2 and TRBJ1-1; D unresolved. The V gene's germline CDR1 is SGHTA and CDR2 FQGNSA. The CDR3 sequence is 15 residues long. The germline V and J ends were trimmed by 2 bases and 4 bases, with 14 bases remaining between them.